These 31 T cell receptor beta chains share one sample of origin, sequenced in a study of shared clonotypes between healthy human individuals. Positive CCR7 selection of CD45RO-negative cells yielded the naive CD8 cells, and terminally differentiated effector memory CD45RA+ cells were excluded. Sequencing was performed with immunoSEQ multiplex PCR; in TCRdb, only in-frame clones are kept and a portion is missing. The sample has hundreds of thousands of clones, 90% to 95% seen once. What was sequenced was naive CD8+ T cells sorted from blood. All receptors derive from a man aged 25-45 years in good health.

This clone is a singleton in its sample. V is TRBV28 and J is TRBJ2-3, with D possibly TRBD2 on 6 matching bases. Trimming removed 5 bases from V and 3 bases from J, with 21 bases in between. The CDR3 is 17 residues long. Per the germline V gene, CDR1 is MDHEN and CDR2 is SYDVKM. In DNA, the CDR3 is TGTGCCAGCAGTCCGCAAGCCCGGGACTTGGTGACAGATACGCAGTATTTT. This translates into CASSPQARDLVTDTQYF. Supplemented by reference TRBV28 and TRBJ2-3, the full variable domain reads DVKVTQSSRYLVKRTGEKVFLECVQDMDHENMFWYRQDPGLGLRLIYFSYDVKMKEKGDIPEGYSVSREKKERFSLILESASTNQTSMYLCASSPQARDLVTDTQYFGPGTRLTVL.

Worth noting for this clone: The identical CDR3 is also encoded by other nucleotide sequences in the sample. J is TRBJ1-1 and V is TRBV5-1; no reliable D call. V was pared by 4 bases and J by 1 base, with 8 bases between. Looked up from germline, CDR1 is SGHRS and CDR2 is YFSETQ. This CDR3 has 13 residues. CDR3 region: CASSLAENTEAFF. The CDR3 DNA is TGCGCCAGCAGCCTGGCCGAGAACACTGAAGCTTTCTTT.

CDR3 in amino acids: CASATGSSYEQYF. DNA of the CDR3: TGTGCCAGCGCGACAGGGAGCTCCTACGAGCAGTACTTC. This chain links TRBV27 with TRBJ2-7, with 7 nucleotides matching TRBD1. The CDR3 sequence is 13 residues long. Germline V lookup: CDR1 MNHEY, CDR2 SMNVEV (reference sequence). The trim removed 8 bases at V and 0 bases at J, leaving 4 bases unmatched.

The rearrangement links TRBV29-1 to TRBJ1-1; D unclear. The CDR3 extends over 12 amino acids. V was trimmed by 1 base and J by 7 bases, leaving 10 bases between them. Per the germline V gene, CDR1 is SQVTM and CDR2 is ANQGSEA. The CDR3 loop is CSVEVGQVEAFF. The CDR3 DNA reads TGCAGCGTTGAAGTTGGGCAGGTTGAAGCTTTCTTT.

This clone showed up just once. This chain joins TRBV27 and TRBJ2-1; the match to TRBD2 covers 12 bases. V dropped 6 bases and J dropped 4; count of bases not matched to a gene: 13. Germline assignment: CDR1 MNHEY and CDR2 SMNVEV (reference sequence). This CDR3 is 18 amino acids long. The CDR3 spells CASRTTSGSGWGYNEQFF. CDR3 nucleotides: TGTGCCAGCAGGACGACTAGCGGGAGTGGTTGGGGGTACAATGAGCAGTTCTTC.

The gene calls are TRBV11-2 and TRBJ2-1, with TRBD2 matching over 8 bases. V shed 2 bases, J shed 1 base, and the junction held 4 bases outside the gene matches. This CDR3 contains 16 residues. The V gene's germline CDR1 is SGHAT and CDR2 FQNNGV. CDR3 sequence reads: CASSLIAGSSYNEQFF. CDR3 nucleotide sequence: TGTGCCAGCAGCTTAATAGCGGGATCGTCCTACAATGAGCAGTTCTTC.

The CDR3 spells CASSLGPGVYEQYF. CDR3 coding DNA: TGTGCCAGCAGCTTAGGGCCAGGGGTCTACGAGCAGTACTTC. The chain uses TRBV11-1 and TRBJ2-7, with a tentative D call TRBD1 (6 bases). V lost 1 base to trimming and J lost 3 bases, with 10 bases between them. The CDR3 extends over 14 amino acids. In germline, CDR1 is SGHAT, CDR2 FQDESV (reference sequence). The full variable domain, rest sourced from reference TRBV11-1 and TRBJ2-7, is EAEVAQSPRYKITEKSQAVAFWCDPISGHATLYWYRQILGQGPELLVQFQDESVVDDSQLPKDRFSAERLKGVDSTLKIQPAELGDSAMYLCASSLGPGVYEQYFGPGTRLTVT.

This chain connects TRBV7-9 to TRBJ2-5; TRBD1 matches at 9 bases. Germline CDR1 is SEHNR and CDR2 is FQNEAQ (reference sequence). The CDR3 is made up of 18 amino acids. The junction had 17 bases not matched to a gene; V was cut back by 5 bases and J by 4 bases. CDR3 in amino acids: CASSDHPSWGQGRETQYF. The CDR3, as DNA: TGTGCCAGCAGCGATCATCCTTCGTGGGGACAGGGCCGAGAGACCCAGTACTTC.

The V and J genes are TRBV30 and TRBJ1-1; D is unclear. This CDR3 is built from 11 residues. CDR1 and CDR2 (germline): GTSNPN, SVGIG (reference sequence). The CDR3 spells CAYIVNTEAFF. CDR3 coding DNA: TGTGCTTATATAGTGAACACTGAAGCTTTCTTT. The full variable domain, with the rest looked up from reference TRBV30 and TRBJ1-1, is SQTIHQWPATLVQPVGSPLSLECTVEGTSNPNLYWYRQAAGRGLQLLFYSVGIGQISSEVPQNLSASRPQDRQFILSSKKLLLSDSGFYLCAYIVNTEAFFGQGTRLTVV.

The sample holds a few counts of this clone. V is TRBV28 and J is TRBJ2-7; no firm D call. V was shortened by 5 bases and J by 2 bases, with 10 bases between the two germline ends. Looked up from germline, CDR1 is MDHEN and CDR2 is SYDVKM. This CDR3 has 13 residues. CDR3 sequence: CASSGITAYEQYF. The DNA for the CDR3 is TGTGCCAGCAGTGGAATTACTGCCTACGAGCAGTACTTC.

This chain joins TRBV7-6 and TRBJ2-3; D not resolved. This CDR3 is built from 14 residues. V lost 5 bases to trimming and J lost 0 bases, with 9 bases between them. Germline values: CDR1 SGHVS, CDR2 FNYEAQ. CDR3 region: CASSAFTSTDTQYF. The CDR3 nucleotides read TGTGCCAGCAGCGCCTTCACTAGCACAGATACGCAGTATTTT.

The chain is built from TRBV7-9 and TRBJ2-1; 10 bases fit TRBD1. V trimming: 1 base; J trimming: 6 bases; junction bases outside the gene matches: 0. CDR3 length: 14 residues. CDR1 and CDR2 from the germline V gene are SEHNR and FQNEAQ (reference sequence). CDR3 amino acids: CASSLGTGGNEQFF. The CDR3 DNA sequence: TGTGCCAGCAGCTTAGGGACAGGGGGCAATGAGCAGTTCTTC.

Written as DNA, the CDR3 is TGTGCCAGCACCACACTAGGGGGCGCGAACACCGGGGAGCTGTTTTTT. Its protein product is CASTTLGGANTGELFF. The chain combines TRBV27 with TRBJ2-2, with 7 bases identical to TRBD1. This CDR3 is built from 16 residues. In germline, CDR1 is MNHEY, CDR2 SMNVEV (reference sequence). Trimming took 7 bases from V and 0 from J; bases not matched to a gene: 8.

The rearrangement links TRBV10-3 to TRBJ1-4; no definite D call. Looked up from germline, CDR1 is ENHRY and CDR2 is SYGVKD. The CDR3 runs to 16 residues. V was clipped by 4 bases and J by 2 bases, with 14 bases between them. This chain's CDR3 is CAISAGGSATNEKLFF. The DNA for the CDR3 is TGTGCCATCAGTGCCGGAGGGAGCGCGACTAATGAAAAACTGTTTTTT.

The count of this clone is one. The V and J genes are TRBV29-1 and TRBJ2-1; 7 bases fit TRBD1. The CDR3 is made up of 14 amino acids. The V and J ends lost 3 bases and 4 bases, in that order; junction bases with no gene match: 6. The germline V gene encodes CDR1 SQVTM and CDR2 ANQGSEA. CDR3 in DNA: TGCAGCGTTGATCTGGACAGGCCGTACAATGAGCAGTTCTTC. Its translation: CSVDLDRPYNEQFF.

V and J are TRBV12-5 and TRBJ2-7; TRBD1 is a possible D gene (6 bases). Trimming took 4 bases from V and 2 from J, leaving 18 bases between them. This CDR3 has 16 residues. Germline CDR1 LGHNT, CDR2 FRNRAP. CDR3 in amino acids: CASGSRPGTIPYEQYF. The CDR3 DNA follows: TGTGCTAGTGGTTCCCGGCCGGGGACAATTCCCTACGAGCAGTACTTC.

The chain has TRBV27 and TRBJ2-2, with 7 bases that match TRBD1. V was clipped by 7 bases and J by 6 bases; unmatched bases: 2. Per the germline V gene, CDR1 is MNHEY and CDR2 is SMNVEV (reference sequence). This CDR3 is built from 12 residues. This chain's CDR3 is CASKGGPGELFF. In DNA, the CDR3 is TGTGCCAGCAAAGGGGGCCCCGGGGAGCTGTTTTTT.

This clone was observed a single time. This chain connects TRBV28 to TRBJ1-1, with 8 bases identical to TRBD1. The junction had 7 bases not matched to a gene; V was cut back by 6 bases and J by 1 base. Germline assignment: CDR1 MDHEN and CDR2 SYDVKM. CDR3 length: 15 residues. CDR3 DNA sequence: TGTGCCAGCAGGTTACGGACAGGGCGGAACACTGAAGCTTTCTTT. It yields the protein CASRLRTGRNTEAFF.

This clone appeared once. The sample contains more than one DNA sequence encoding this CDR3. The genes are TRBV7-9 and TRBJ2-7; 10 bases match TRBD1. V lost 5 bases to trimming and J lost 4 bases; unmatched junction nucleotides: 5. The CDR3 spans 14 residues. The germline CDR1 and CDR2 sequences are SEHNR and FQNEAQ (reference sequence). This CDR3 reads CASSPRQGAYEQYF. The CDR3 bases are TGTGCCAGCAGCCCGAGACAGGGGGCTTACGAGCAGTACTTC.

The chain links TRBV6-1 to TRBJ2-1; D gene ambiguous. Germline values: CDR1 MNHNS, CDR2 SASEGT. V was shortened by 1 base and J by 0 bases, with 7 bases between the two germline ends. The CDR3 has 15 residues. CDR3 region: CASSEGWGSYNEQFF. The CDR3 DNA reads TGTGCCAGCAGTGAAGGGTGGGGCTCCTACAATGAGCAGTTCTTC.

V gene TRBV14 combines with J gene TRBJ2-7; D remains unclear. V was trimmed by 2 bases and J by 2 bases, leaving 10 bases between them. Germline V lookup: CDR1 SGHDN, CDR2 FVKESK. The CDR3 spans 14 residues. CDR3 DNA: TGTGCCAGCAGCCAATCCCCCCGTACCTACGAGCAGTACTTC. Translated, it gives CASSQSPRTYEQYF.

This clone was detected a few times. CDR3 nucleotides: TGTGCCAGCAGCCCGGCCCCCGGGGAGCTGTTTTTT. It codes for CASSPAPGELFF. V usage is TRBV21-1 and J usage is TRBJ2-2. TRBV21-1 is recorded as a pseudogene. This CDR3 has 12 amino acids.

This chain uses TRBV7-9 with TRBJ2-5, with D unresolved. In germline, CDR1 is SEHNR, CDR2 FQNEAQ (reference sequence). The V gene lost 5 bases and the J gene lost 8 bases, with 15 bases spanning the gap. The CDR3 sequence is 13 residues long. The CDR3 here is CASSPLGQNTQYF. CDR3 nucleotides: TGTGCCAGCAGCCCCCTTGGCCAAAATACCCAGTACTTC.

The J gene is TRBJ1-1, the V gene TRBV2; TRBD1 might be the D (6 bases). CDR3 length: 13 amino acids. Trimming took off 4 bases at V and 2 bases at J, with 8 bases between the two ends. Germline V gives CDR1 SNHLY, CDR2 FYNNEI. The CDR3 DNA follows: TGTGCCAGCAGTGGACAGGTCAACACTGAAGCTTTCTTT. Its translation is CASSGQVNTEAFF.

The chain recombines TRBV7-9 with TRBJ1-1, with a possible D match to TRBD1 (6 bases). V was clipped by 3 bases and J by 0 bases, with 17 bases between them. This CDR3 region has 17 residues. Germline CDR1 is SEHNR and CDR2 is FQNEAQ (reference sequence). The CDR3 region is CASSLGRVGGLNTEAFF. The CDR3 DNA reads as TGTGCCAGCAGCTTGGGACGGGTAGGGGGACTGAACACTGAAGCTTTCTTT.

The V and J genes are TRBV7-9 and TRBJ2-6; TRBD2 aligns across 7 bases. The length of the CDR3 is 19 residues. CDR1 and CDR2 (germline): SEHNR, FQNEAQ (reference sequence). V shed 5 bases and J 5 bases; nucleotides not matched to a gene: 18. Written as DNA, the CDR3 is TGTGCCAGCAGCCCCGGGGAGGGACCTAACTCCTTCTGGGCCAACGTCCTGACTTTC. Its translation: CASSPGEGPNSFWANVLTF. The variable domain in full, with the rest retrieved from reference TRBV7-9 and TRBJ2-6, is DTGVSQNPRHKITKRGQNVTFRCDPISEHNRLYWYRQTLGQGPEFLTYFQNEAQLEKSRLLSDRFSAERPKGSFSTLEIQRTEQGDSAMYLCASSPGEGPNSFWANVLTFGAGSRLTVL.

This clone has a single count. This sequence joins TRBV5-1 and TRBJ1-1; 8 positions match TRBD1. CDR1 is SGHRS and CDR2 is YFSETQ in the germline V gene. J was trimmed by 0 bases and V by 2 bases; bases with no gene match: 3. This CDR3 has 15 amino acids. The CDR3 region has the DNA TGCGCCAGCAGCTTTGGACAGGGCCTGAACACTGAAGCTTTCTTT. As protein: CASSFGQGLNTEAFF. The variable domain in full, completed from reference TRBV5-1 and TRBJ1-1, reads KAGVTQTPRYLIKTRGQQVTLSCSPISGHRSVSWYQQTPGQGLQFLFEYFSETQRNKGNFPGRFSGRQFSNSRSEMNVSTLELGDSALYLCASSFGQGLNTEAFFGQGTRLTVV.

This chain links TRBV2 with TRBJ2-7; D perhaps matches TRBD1 (7 bases). The CDR3 consists of 14 residues. The V end lost 2 bases, the J end lost 4 bases, and 12 bases lay between the germline ends. Germline CDR1 reads SNHLY; CDR2 reads FYNNEI. This CDR3 is CASSELSGGYEQYF. CDR3 nucleotides: TGTGCCAGCAGTGAACTATCAGGGGGGTACGAGCAGTACTTC.

The rearrangement links TRBV13 to TRBJ1-2, with D unclear. V was trimmed by 5 bases and J by 2 bases, leaving 12 bases between them. CDR1 and CDR2 (germline): PRHDT, FYEKMQ (reference sequence). The CDR3 totals 14 residues. The CDR3 nucleotides are TGTGCCAGCAGCCCGGAGACGGCGAACTATGGCTACACCTTC. Its translation: CASSPETANYGYTF.

The chain combines TRBV7-6 with TRBJ2-7, with D perhaps TRBD2 (6 bases). Germline assignment: CDR1 SGHVS and CDR2 FNYEAQ. Deletions cut 1 base from V and 2 bases from J, with 9 bases between. There are 14 residues in the CDR3. The CDR3 here is CASSLGGDAYEQYF. The CDR3 DNA reads as TGTGCCAGCAGCTTAGGGGGGGATGCCTACGAGCAGTACTTC. Filled out from reference TRBV7-6 and TRBJ2-7, the complete variable domain reads GAGVSQSPRYKVTKRGQDVALRCDPISGHVSLYWYRQALGQGPEFLTYFNYEAQQDKSGLPNDRFSAERPEGSISTLTIQRTEQRDSAMYRCASSLGGDAYEQYFGPGTRLTVT.

In regard to this clone: The same CDR3 can be traced to other DNA sequences in this sample. The V call is TRBV6-5, the J call TRBJ2-2, with D possibly being TRBD1 (6 bases). Trimming took 0 bases from V and 5 from J, leaving 7 bases between them. The germline CDR1 and CDR2 sequences are MNHEY and SVGAGI. This CDR3 is 14 amino acids long. The CDR3 protein is CASSYSGATGELFF. In DNA form, the CDR3 reads TGTGCCAGCAGTTACTCGGGGGCTACCGGGGAGCTGTTTTTT.